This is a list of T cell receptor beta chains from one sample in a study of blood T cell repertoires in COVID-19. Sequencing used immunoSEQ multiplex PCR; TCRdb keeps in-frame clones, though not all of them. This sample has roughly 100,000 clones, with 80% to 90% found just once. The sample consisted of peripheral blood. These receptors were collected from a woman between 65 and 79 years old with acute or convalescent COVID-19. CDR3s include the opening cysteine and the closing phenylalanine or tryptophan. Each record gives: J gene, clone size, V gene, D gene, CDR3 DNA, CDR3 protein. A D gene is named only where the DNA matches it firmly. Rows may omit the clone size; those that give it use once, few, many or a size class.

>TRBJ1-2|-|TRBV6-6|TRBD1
TGTGCCAGCAGTGGAAGGGACAGGGACCGTTATGGCTACACCTTC
CASSGRDRDRYGYTF
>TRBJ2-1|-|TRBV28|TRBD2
TGTGCCAGCAGCCTACTAGCGGGAGGTAACAATGAGCAGTTCTTC
CASSLLAGGNNEQFF
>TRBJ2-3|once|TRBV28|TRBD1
TGTGCCAGCAGCGCCCGGGGACAGGTCACAGATACGCAGTATTTT
CASSARGQVTDTQYF
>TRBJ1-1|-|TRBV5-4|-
TGTGCCAGCAGCTGGACAGCGGATGGGGACACTGAAGCTTTCTTT
CASSWTADGDTEAFF
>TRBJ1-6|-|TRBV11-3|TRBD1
TGTGCCAGAGGGAGCGCGGGACAGGATAGTTCACCCCTCCACTTT
CARGSAGQDSSPLHF
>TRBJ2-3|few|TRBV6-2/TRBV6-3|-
TGTGCCAGCAGTACCCCTAGCGGCACAGATACGCAGTATTTT
CASSTPSGTDTQYF
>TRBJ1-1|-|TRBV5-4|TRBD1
TGTGCCAGCAGCTTGGGGACAGGGCGGTACACTGAAGCTTTCTTT
CASSLGTGRYTEAFF
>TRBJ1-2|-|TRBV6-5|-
TGTGCCAGCCGTACAGGGTGGGGCTATGGCTACACCTTC
CASRTGWGYGYTF
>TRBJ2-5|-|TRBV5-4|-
TGTGCCAGCAGCTTGGCGGTCTACCAAGAGACCCAGTACTTC
CASSLAVYQETQYF
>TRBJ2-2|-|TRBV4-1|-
TGCGCCAGCAGCCAAAAGCAAGTTTACACCGGGGAGCTGTTTTTT
CASSQKQVYTGELFF
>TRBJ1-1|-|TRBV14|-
TGTGCCAGCAGCACCGACAGGAACACTGAAGCTTTCTTT
CASSTDRNTEAFF
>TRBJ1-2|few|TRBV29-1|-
TGCAGCGTTGAAGATCTGGCAGTTAACTATGGCTACACCTTC
CSVEDLAVNYGYTF